What follows are 25 T cell receptor beta chains derived from one specimen sequenced in a study of T cells after yellow fever vaccination. TCRdb analysed the 5' RACE reads with MiXCR anew, one entry per CDR3 protein. There are 250,000 to 400,000 distinct CDR3 sequences in the sample; 3.5% to 5% occur only once, and approximately 19% lies in the top ten. Material: PBMCs, obtained 15 days after the yellow fever booster vaccination. These receptors all come from a man between 18 and 35 years old who received the YFV17D yellow fever vaccine.

This clonotype was observed a few times. The V and J genes are TRBV19 and TRBJ2-7; D gene ambiguous. Per germline, CDR1 LNHDA and CDR2 SQIVND (reference sequence). Trimming took 10 bases from V and 3 from J, leaving 16 bases between them. The CDR3 spans 13 residues. The chain's CDR3 is CATQDTNGYEQYF. CDR3 DNA: TGTGCCACCCAAGACACCAACGGCTACGAGCAGTACTTC.

This clonotype has a count of ten or more. The chain links TRBV29-1 to TRBJ1-3; D gene unclear. V lost 6 bases and J lost 3, with 12 bases in between. Germline lookup yields CDR1 SQVTM and CDR2 ANQGSEA. This CDR3 is 13 amino acids long. The CDR3 DNA follows: TGCAGCGTCATTCCCGATATTGGAAACACCATATATTTT. It is translated as CSVIPDIGNTIYF.

This clonotype was counted ten times or more. J is TRBJ1-6 and V is TRBV2; D uncertain. Germline V gives CDR1 SNHLY, CDR2 FYNNEI. V lost 7 bases to trimming and J lost 7 bases, with 5 bases between them. The CDR3 covers 11 residues. CDR3 protein: CASIGNSPLHF. The CDR3 nucleotides read TGTGCCAGCATAGGGAATTCACCCCTCCACTTT.

This clonotype has only a few counts. The J gene is TRBJ1-2, the V gene TRBV5-4, with D unclear. V gave up 3 bases and J gave up 3 bases, with 6 bases separating them. CDR1 is SGHNT, CDR2 YYREEE, per germline (reference sequence). The CDR3 contains 12 residues. CDR3 sequence reads: CASSSDYYGYTF. The CDR3 nucleotides read TGTGCCAGCAGCTCGGATTACTATGGCTACACCTTC. Based on the CDR3 plus reference TRBV5-4 and TRBJ1-2, the full variable domain is ETGVTQSPTHLIKTRGQQVTLRCSSQSGHNTVSWYQQALGQGPQFIFQYYREEENGRGNFPPRFSGLQFPNYSSELNVNALELDDSALYLCASSSDYYGYTFGSGTRLTVV.

This clonotype has a count of ten or more. This sequence joins TRBV9 and TRBJ2-2, with 9 bases identical to TRBD2. The CDR3 is made up of 16 amino acids. The germline V gene has CDR1 SGDLS and CDR2 YYNGEE. Trimming removed 1 base from V and 4 bases from J; junction bases left unmatched: 5. The CDR3 sequence is CASSVWVSGGTGELFF. CDR3 nucleotides: TGTGCCAGCAGCGTATGGGTTAGCGGGGGCACCGGGGAGCTGTTTTTT. Full variable domain (outside the CDR3, taken from reference TRBV9 and TRBJ2-2): DSGVTQTPKHLITATGQRVTLRCSPRSGDLSVYWYQQSLDQGLQFLIQYYNGEERAKGNILERFSAQQFPDLHSELNLSSLELGDSALYFCASSVWVSGGTGELFFGEGSRLTVL.

The chain uses TRBV4-3 and TRBJ2-6; D is possibly TRBD1 (6 bases). This CDR3 spans 19 amino acids. Germline V CDR1 and CDR2: LGHNA, YSLEER. Between the trimmed V and J ends, which lost 1 base and 0 bases, there was a span of 16 bases. The CDR3 here is CASSQGGSGAGSGANVLTF. The CDR3 coding sequence is TGCGCCAGCAGCCAAGGGGGGTCAGGGGCTGGCTCTGGGGCCAACGTCCTGACTTTC.

This chain uses TRBV5-6 with TRBJ1-6, with D maybe TRBD1 (6 bases). Trimming removed 1 base at V and 7 bases at J, with 12 bases between. The CDR3 loop spans 15 amino acids. In germline, CDR1 is SGHDT, CDR2 YYEEEE. The CDR3 here is CASSLSPGENSPLHF. The CDR3 nucleotides are TGTGCCAGCAGCTTGTCACCAGGGGAGAATTCACCCCTCCACTTT.

This clonotype was observed many times. The chain employs TRBV5-8 and TRBJ2-1; TRBD2 agrees at 7 bases. The junction had 1 base not matched to a gene; V was cut back by 1 base and J by 0 bases. The CDR3 is made up of 15 amino acids. Germline CDR1 SGHTS, CDR2 YDEGEE. Here the CDR3 reads CASSLSGASYNEQFF. The CDR3 nucleotides are TGTGCCAGCAGCTTGAGCGGGGCCTCCTACAATGAGCAGTTCTTC.

This chain links TRBV9 with TRBJ2-5, with D hard to call. Germline V gene sequence: CDR1 SGDLS, CDR2 YYNGEE. Deletions cut 0 bases from V and 5 bases from J, with 8 bases between. The CDR3 sequence is 13 residues long. The CDR3 sequence: CASSVVPRETQYF. The CDR3 DNA follows: TGTGCCAGCAGCGTAGTACCCCGGGAGACCCAGTACTTC.

This clonotype was detected many times. This chain joins TRBV15 and TRBJ1-2, with no clear D. The V gene's germline CDR1 is LNHNV and CDR2 YYDKDF (reference sequence). The CDR3 sequence is 13 residues long. V dropped 5 bases and J dropped 4 bases, with 11 bases sitting between them. The CDR3 nucleotides read TGTGCCACCAGCCCCTCCCTTAGCTATGGCTACACCTTC. It codes for CATSPSLSYGYTF.

The chain links TRBV7-2 to TRBJ1-5; perhaps TRBD1 as D (5 bases). Germline CDR1 SGHTA, CDR2 FQGNSA. The ends were cut back, 8 bases at V and 7 bases at J, with 15 bases in the middle. This CDR3 is 13 amino acids long. CDR3 nucleotides: TGTGCCAGCTCGTCAGGGATAGAGCAGCCCCAGCATTTT. This gives the protein CASSSGIEQPQHF.

The chain carries TRBV6-5 and TRBJ2-7, with 9 bases fitting TRBD1. Germline V gene lookup returns CDR1 MNHEY and CDR2 SVGAGI. V gave up 4 bases and J gave up 6 bases; unmatched junction bases: 13. This CDR3 contains 16 residues. The CDR3 region is CASSSGTGSINREQYF. CDR3 DNA: TGTGCCAGCAGTTCCGGGACAGGGAGCATCAATCGCGAGCAGTACTTC.

This clonotype has only a few counts. J is TRBJ2-5 and V is TRBV7-3; no firm D call. Germline V CDR1 and CDR2: SGHTA, FQGTGA. This CDR3 has 13 amino acids. V lost 5 bases and J 5 bases, leaving 12 bases between the germline ends. Written as DNA, the CDR3 is TGTGCCAGCAGCCAATACTTTGGGGAGACCCAGTACTTC. This sequence encodes CASSQYFGETQYF.

This clonotype was seen repeatedly, ten times or more. The chain has TRBV15 and TRBJ1-6, with TRBD1 as a possible D gene (6 bases). Germline V gene sequence: CDR1 LNHNV, CDR2 YYDKDF (reference sequence). The CDR3 length is 19 residues. The V gene lost 0 bases and the J gene lost 7 bases, with 22 bases spanning the gap. The CDR3 spells CATSRDVWWPGEENSPLHF. The CDR3 DNA reads as TGTGCCACCAGCAGAGATGTTTGGTGGCCAGGGGAGGAAAATTCACCCCTCCACTTT. Using reference TRBV15 and TRBJ1-6 for the parts outside the CDR3, the full variable domain is DAMVIQNPRYQVTQFGKPVTLSCSQTLNHNVMYWYQQKSSQAPKLLFHYYDKDFNNEADTPDNFQSRRPNTSFCFLDIRSPGLGDTAMYLCATSRDVWWPGEENSPLHFGNGTRLTVT.

This clonotype was detected many times. The rearrangement links TRBV7-3 to TRBJ1-1; 7 bases are a match to TRBD1. The CDR3 is 12 amino acids. Looked up from germline, CDR1 is SGHTA and CDR2 is FQGTGA. V was clipped by 5 bases and J by 6 bases; unmatched bases: 3. CDR3 DNA sequence: TGTGCCAGCAGCGAAGGACAGGCTGAAGCTTTCTTT. As protein: CASSEGQAEAFF.

The table lists this clonotype with a few counts. V gene TRBV4-2 combines with J gene TRBJ2-7; TRBD2 matches 8 bases. V was clipped by 3 bases and J by 7 bases; unmatched bases: 8. Germline V CDR1 and CDR2: LGHNA, YNFKEQ. CDR3 length equals 14 residues. The CDR3 here is CASSQALGGGEQYF. The DNA of the CDR3 is TGTGCCAGCAGCCAGGCCCTGGGCGGGGGGGAGCAGTACTTC.

This chain links TRBV5-1 with TRBJ2-7, with 9 bases lining up with TRBD1. Per germline, CDR1 SGHRS and CDR2 YFSETQ. Germline trimming cut 3 bases from V and 5 bases from J; bases unmatched to any gene: 6. The CDR3 runs to 14 residues. CDR3 nucleotide sequence: TGCGCCAGCAGCTCGGCGACAGGGGGTAACGAGCAGTACTTC. This encodes CASSSATGGNEQYF.

This clonotype was picked up many times. The V and J genes are TRBV12-3 or TRBV12-4 and TRBJ1-1; weak D call: TRBD1 (5 bases). The V end was cut by 6 bases, the J end by 11 bases, with 16 bases between. CDR3 length: 12 residues. CDR3 residues: CASRQNRLRAFF. CDR3 nucleotide sequence: TGTGCCAGCAGGCAGAACAGGCTTCGGGCTTTCTTT.

This clonotype was counted between two and nine times. The J gene is TRBJ2-6, the V gene TRBV5-1; TRBD2 is a possible D gene (6 bases). CDR1 and CDR2 from the germline V gene are SGHRS and YFSETQ. This CDR3 contains 16 residues. Trimming pared 4 bases from V and 7 bases from J, leaving 18 bases between. In DNA, the CDR3 is TGCGCCAGCAGCGGGGGGACCACATGGGGTGCCAACGTCCTGACTTTC. The encoded protein is CASSGGTTWGANVLTF.

This clonotype was observed many times. This chain connects TRBV7-9 to TRBJ1-6; D not certain. The CDR3 has 14 amino acids. Trimming cost V 4 bases and J 4 bases, with 8 bases left between them. CDR1 SEHNR and CDR2 FQNEAQ come from the germline V gene (reference sequence). The CDR3 coding sequence is TGTGCCAGCAGCTCAGTCGGGTATAATTCACCCCTCCACTTT. The encoded protein is CASSSVGYNSPLHF.

The chain links TRBV10-2 to TRBJ2-7, with 8 bases identical to TRBD1. Germline V gene data show CDR1 as WSHSY and CDR2 as SAAADI. The CDR3 runs to 15 residues. The V gene end was trimmed by 3 bases and the J gene end by 0 bases; junction bases not matched to a gene: 4. The CDR3 loop is CASSDRTGSSYEQYV. CDR3 DNA sequence: TGCGCCAGCAGTGACCGGACAGGGAGCTCCTACGAGCAGTACGTC.

The chain joins TRBV6-2 or TRBV6-3 to TRBJ1-2; no firm D call. CDR3 size: 12 residues. Germline loops: CDR1 MNHEY, CDR2 SVGEGT. Trimming shortened V by 4 bases and J by 12 bases, and 15 bases separated the two germline ends. CDR3 nucleotide sequence: TGTGCCAGCAGTTTGGTTGGGCAGGAGGACACCTTC. Protein: CASSLVGQEDTF.

This sequence joins TRBV27 and TRBJ2-1; 10 bases align to TRBD2. The V segment lost 10 bases and the J segment 4 bases; nucleotides outside the gene matches: 13. Germline assignment: CDR1 MNHEY and CDR2 SMNVEV (reference sequence). CDR3 length: 16 residues. The CDR3 loop reads CATSRLTSGAYNEQFF. CDR3 coding DNA: TGTGCCACCTCCCGTCTTACTAGCGGGGCTTACAATGAGCAGTTCTTC.

The table lists this clonotype with a few counts. The CDR3 reads CASSEDRVNEQFF. Here the CDR3 DNA reads TGTGCCAGCAGTGAGGACAGGGTAAATGAGCAGTTCTTC. The chain is built from TRBV2 and TRBJ2-1; 8 bases line up with TRBD1. Unmatched junction bases numbered 2, after V lost 3 bases and J lost 7 bases. Germline values: CDR1 SNHLY, CDR2 FYNNEI. The CDR3 is 13 amino acids.

Ten or more counts support this clonotype. The rearrangement joins TRBV5-1 to TRBJ2-2; TRBD1 matches at 8 bases. CDR1 is SGHRS and CDR2 is YFSETQ in the germline V gene. The CDR3 is 15 residues long. Trimming took 0 bases from V and 3 from J; bases not matched to a gene: 1. CDR3 residues: CASSLGQGHTGELFF. Here the CDR3 DNA reads TGCGCCAGCAGCTTGGGACAGGGGCACACCGGGGAGCTGTTTTTT.